This entry lists 9 T cell receptor beta chains sequenced from one sample in a study of blood T cell repertoires in COVID-19. This table comes from immunoSEQ multiplex PCR, and its TCRdb copy is limited to in-frame clones, with some not included. The sample yields 150,000 to 200,000 clones, roughly 82% seen once. Sequenced material: peripheral blood. These receptors were taken from a woman in her seventies with acute or convalescent COVID-19.

This chain links TRBV7-2 with TRBJ2-2; a weak D match, TRBD2 (6 bases). CDR1 and CDR2 (germline): SGHTA, FQGNSA. V lost 6 bases and J lost 7, with 15 bases in between. The length of the CDR3 is 14 residues. Here the CDR3 DNA reads TGTGCCAGCAGTACAAAGGGACTTGTCGGGGAGCTGTTTTTT. It is translated as CASSTKGLVGELFF.

The J gene is TRBJ2-7, the V gene TRBV29-1, with 7 nucleotides matching TRBD1. The V segment lost 4 bases and the J segment 6 bases; nucleotides outside the gene matches: 9. Germline V gene sequence: CDR1 SQVTM, CDR2 ANQGSEA. CDR3 length: 13 residues. In DNA, the CDR3 is TGCAGCGTTGGCCTCGGGACAGCCTCCGAGCAGTACTTC. Translating gives CSVGLGTASEQYF.

The genes are TRBV3-1 (or the pseudogene TRBV3-2) and TRBJ2-3, with D possibly being TRBD1 (6 bases). V lost 4 bases and J 0 bases, leaving 14 bases between the germline ends. Per the germline V gene, CDR1 is LGHDT and CDR2 is YNNKEL (reference sequence). CDR3 length: 16 residues. The CDR3 reads CASSRRRGSSTDTQYF. The CDR3 DNA is TGTGCCAGCAGCCGGCGCAGGGGTTCGAGCACAGATACGCAGTATTTT.

A few counts support this clone. Other nucleotide sequences from this sample produce the same CDR3. The V gene is TRBV5-1, the J gene TRBJ2-3; 7 nucleotides align to TRBD2. After removal of 4 bases from V and 2 bases from J, the junction contained 10 bases not matched to a gene. The CDR3 sequence is 16 residues long. Germline CDR1 SGHRS, CDR2 YFSETQ. CDR3 sequence (DNA): TGCGCCAGCAGCCTGGGGCTGGCGGGAGTCACAGATACGCAGTATTTT. The encoded protein is CASSLGLAGVTDTQYF. Full variable domain (missing parts from reference TRBV5-1 and TRBJ2-3): KAGVTQTPRYLIKTRGQQVTLSCSPISGHRSVSWYQQTPGQGLQFLFEYFSETQRNKGNFPGRFSGRQFSNSRSEMNVSTLELGDSALYLCASSLGLAGVTDTQYFGPGTRLTVL.

This clone turned up a few times. The chain combines TRBV12-3 or TRBV12-4 with TRBJ1-1; D not certain. The CDR3 loop spans 13 amino acids. Trimming pared 4 bases from V and 3 bases from J, leaving 9 bases between. This chain's CDR3 is CASSSTVHTEAFF. The CDR3 DNA is TGTGCCAGCAGTTCAACAGTACACACTGAAGCTTTCTTT.

The genes are TRBV19 and TRBJ2-1; 8 bases fit TRBD2. Germline CDR1 reads LNHDA; CDR2 reads SQIVND (reference sequence). V gave up 7 bases and J gave up 0 bases; unmatched junction bases: 8. There are 16 residues in the CDR3. CDR3 sequence reads: CASTLVAGTSYNEQFF. The CDR3 region has the DNA TGTGCCAGTACCCTAGTAGCGGGGACCTCCTACAATGAGCAGTTCTTC.

The rearrangement joins TRBV3-1 (or the pseudogene TRBV3-2) to TRBJ2-7; D is possibly TRBD1 (6 bases). V dropped 1 base and J dropped 2 bases, with 15 bases sitting between them. The CDR3 extends over 16 amino acids. Germline assignment: CDR1 LGHDT and CDR2 YNNKEL (reference sequence). The CDR3 nucleotides read TGTGCCAGCAGCCAAGGGGAAAAGACAGGCGCCTACGAGCAGTACTTC. Protein product: CASSQGEKTGAYEQYF.

The chain joins TRBV4-2 to TRBJ2-7; D is possibly TRBD2 (5 bases). Germline V gene data show CDR1 as LGHNA and CDR2 as YNFKEQ. The germline V and J ends were trimmed by 4 bases and 4 bases, with 8 bases remaining between them. The CDR3 runs to 12 residues. This CDR3 is CASSPGRYEQYF. DNA of the CDR3: TGTGCCAGCAGCCCGGGGAGATACGAGCAGTACTTC.

In its sample, this clone was seen once. The genes are TRBV19 and TRBJ2-5, with D perhaps TRBD1 (5 bases). Germline V CDR1 and CDR2: LNHDA, SQIVND (reference sequence). This CDR3 has 14 amino acids. V was pared by 5 bases and J by 1 base, with 11 bases between. In nucleotides, the CDR3 is TGTGCCAGTAGTCCTCGACAGTTCCAAGAGACCCAGTACTTC. Translation: CASSPRQFQETQYF.